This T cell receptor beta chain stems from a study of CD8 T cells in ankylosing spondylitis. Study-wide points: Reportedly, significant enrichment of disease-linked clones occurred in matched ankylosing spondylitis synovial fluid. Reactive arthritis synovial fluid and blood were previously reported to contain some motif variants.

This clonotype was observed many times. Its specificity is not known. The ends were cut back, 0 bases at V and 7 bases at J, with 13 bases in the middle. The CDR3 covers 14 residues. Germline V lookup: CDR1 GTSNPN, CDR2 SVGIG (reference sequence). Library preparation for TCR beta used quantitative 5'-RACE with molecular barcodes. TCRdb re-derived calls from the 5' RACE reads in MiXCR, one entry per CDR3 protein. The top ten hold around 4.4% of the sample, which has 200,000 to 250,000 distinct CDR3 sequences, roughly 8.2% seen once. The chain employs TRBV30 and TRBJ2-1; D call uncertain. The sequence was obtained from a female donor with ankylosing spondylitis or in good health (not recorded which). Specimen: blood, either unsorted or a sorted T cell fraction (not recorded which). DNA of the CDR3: TGTGCCTGGAGTGTATTAAGAGCAAGGAATGAGCAGTTCTTC. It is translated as CAWSVLRARNEQFF.